A selection of T cell receptor beta chains follows, all from one sample in a study of OX40 agonist ivuxolimab in advanced cancers. Only in-frame clones appear in the TCRdb table, and some are missing; sequencing was by immunoSEQ multiplex PCR. The data show fewer than 80,000 clones, nearly 90% seen once. This material consisted of CD4+ or CD8+ T cells sorted from blood, taken in a trial of the OX40 agonist ivuxolimab. These receptor sequences come from an adult with an advanced solid tumor such as melanoma, head and neck, liver or kidney cancer. Each CDR3 is given with its conserved first and last residue. The D gene is left open where the match is weak. The size field is filled for only some rows; it gives once, few, many or a size class.

J	D	V	size	CDR3	DNA
TRBJ1-1	NA	TRBV6-5	NA	CASSQMGGATEAFF	TGTGCCAGCAGTCAGATGGGGGGGGCCACTGAAGCTTTCTTT
TRBJ2-7	TRBD2	TRBV11-2	NA	CASSSSGISYEQYF	TGTGCCAGCAGCTCGAGCGGGATTTCCTACGAGCAGTACTTC
TRBJ2-7	NA	TRBV7-3	NA	CASSLILDDWGEQYF	TGTGCCAGCAGCTTAATTCTTGATGATTGGGGCGAGCAGTACTTC
TRBJ1-1	NA	TRBV25-1	NA	CASSGAPTEAFF	TGTGCCAGCAGTGGCGCCCCCACTGAAGCTTTCTTT
TRBJ2-3	NA	TRBV6-1	NA	CASSEGTQYF	TGTGCCAGCAGTGAAGGGACGCAGTATTTT
TRBJ2-7	TRBD1	TRBV5-6	NA	CASSEAGTGVYEQYF	TGTGCCAGCAGCGAGGCCGGGACAGGGGTTTACGAGCAGTACTTC
TRBJ1-1	TRBD1	TRBV19	NA	CASSTDRELTNTEAFF	TGTGCCAGTAGTACGGACAGGGAGCTAACAAACACTGAAGCTTTCTTT
TRBJ2-7	NA	TRBV27	NA	CASSSTRREQYF	TGTGCCAGCAGTAGTACTCGACGGGAGCAGTACTTC
TRBJ2-7	NA	TRBV19	few	CASSNGLSYEQYF	TGTGCCAGTAGTAATGGTTTGTCCTACGAGCAGTACTTC
TRBJ2-1	NA	TRBV27	NA	CSQSGLFTRGSNEQFF	TGTAGCCAGTCCGGACTATTTACTCGCGGAAGCAATGAGCAGTTCTTC
TRBJ2-1	NA	TRBV19	NA	CASSIDLSLNEQFF	TGTGCCAGTAGTATAGATCTATCGCTGAATGAGCAGTTCTTC
TRBJ1-1	NA	TRBV7-9	once	CASSSPVIRGTEAFF	TGTGCCAGCAGCTCCCCCGTGATTCGGGGGACTGAAGCTTTCTTT
TRBJ2-1	TRBD1	TRBV11-3	many	CASSSHSEGQGKEQFF	TGTGCCAGCAGCTCCCACTCGGAAGGACAGGGTAAAGAGCAGTTCTTC
TRBJ2-7	NA	TRBV7-9	NA	CASSAAVRDSGEQYF	TGTGCCAGCAGCGCCGCCGTTCGAGATTCGGGGGAGCAGTACTTC
TRBJ1-1	NA	TRBV29-1	NA	CSVGGGVEAFF	TGCAGCGTTGGAGGGGGGGTTGAAGCTTTCTTT
TRBJ2-7	NA	TRBV7-9	few	CASTSGAPQSYYEQYF	TGTGCCAGCACCTCAGGGGCGCCCCAATCCTACTACGAGCAGTACTTC
TRBJ2-3	NA	TRBV6-5	NA	CASSYGSGDTDTQYF	TGTGCCAGCAGTTACGGGAGTGGGGACACAGATACGCAGTATTTT
TRBJ2-3	TRBD2	TRBV19	NA	CASSILRREVEVTDTQYF	TGTGCCAGTAGTATTTTGAGGCGGGAGGTGGAAGTCACAGATACGCAGTATTTT
TRBJ2-5	NA	TRBV5-6	NA	CASSSGGRETQYF	TGTGCCAGCAGCTCTGGAGGTAGGGAGACCCAGTACTTC
TRBJ2-1	TRBD2	TRBV6-4	NA	CASSDWRGSIDEQFF	TGTGCCAGCAGTGACTGGCGGGGGTCCATCGATGAGCAGTTCTTC
TRBJ2-1	NA	TRBV30	NA	CAWGGIRSYNEQFF	TGTGCCTGGGGAGGGATTCGCTCCTACAATGAGCAGTTCTTC
TRBJ1-1	NA	TRBV1	NA	CTSSHGPMNTEAFF	TGCACCAGCAGCCATGGGCCTATGAACACTGAAGCTTTCTTT
TRBJ2-3	NA	TRBV30	few	CAWSVSTSDTQYF	TGTGCCTGGAGTGTGAGTACCTCAGATACGCAGTATTTT
TRBJ2-7	NA	TRBV30	once	CAWTRGGGDEQYF	TGTGCCTGGACACGAGGAGGGGGAGACGAGCAGTACTTC
TRBJ1-1	NA	TRBV27	NA	CASSHGQYYTEAFF	TGTGCCAGCAGTCACGGACAGTATTACACTGAAGCTTTCTTT
TRBJ1-1	NA	TRBV28	NA	CASSLSAGLSEAFF	TGTGCCAGCAGTCTGTCGGCAGGGTTAAGTGAAGCTTTCTTT
TRBJ1-2	TRBD1	TRBV5-4	NA	CASTSLVGTANYGYTF	TGTGCCAGCACTAGCCTTGTTGGGACAGCAAACTATGGCTACACCTTC
TRBJ2-1	NA	TRBV9	NA	CASSGNEQFF	TGTGCCAGCAGCGGTAATGAGCAGTTCTTC
TRBJ2-1	NA	TRBV4-1	NA	CASSQEHDRGEQFF	TGCGCCAGCAGCCAAGAGCATGATCGCGGTGAGCAGTTCTTC
TRBJ1-1	NA	TRBV2	NA	CASGWTGGTEAFF	TGTGCCAGCGGATGGACGGGGGGGACTGAAGCTTTCTTT
TRBJ2-7	TRBD2	TRBV6-5	NA	CASSYSTRSGIEQYF	TGTGCCAGCAGTTACTCGACCCGAAGCGGGATCGAGCAGTACTTC
TRBJ2-7	NA	TRBV2	NA	CASNSGEQYF	TGTGCCAGCAACTCTGGGGAGCAGTACTTC
TRBJ2-3	NA	TRBV27	once	CASSLQGMAQYF	TGTGCCAGCAGTTTACAGGGTATGGCGCAGTATTTT
TRBJ2-7	NA	TRBV5-1	NA	CASSYGRSYEQYF	TGCGCCAGCAGCTACGGCAGAAGCTACGAGCAGTACTTC
TRBJ2-2	NA	TRBV9	NA	CASSVYTGELFF	TGTGCCAGCAGCGTCTACACCGGGGAGCTGTTTTTT
TRBJ1-2	NA	TRBV7-2	once	CASSFSGRDGLTGGYTF	TGTGCCAGCAGCTTTTCAGGCAGGGACGGGCTAACTGGTGGCTACACCTTC
TRBJ2-7	NA	TRBV5-4	NA	CASSLASYEQYF	TGTGCCAGCAGCTTGGCGTCCTACGAGCAGTACTTC
TRBJ2-1	NA	TRBV11-3	NA	CASSPISGSSYNEQFF	TGTGCCAGCAGCCCAATTAGCGGAAGCTCCTACAATGAGCAGTTCTTC
TRBJ1-4	TRBD1	TRBV9	once	CASSETGGANEKLFF	TGTGCCAGCAGCGAAACAGGGGGCGCCAATGAAAAACTGTTTTTT
TRBJ2-7	NA	TRBV30	NA	CAWSRKAKSPYEQYF	TGTGCCTGGAGTCGAAAGGCCAAGTCCCCCTACGAGCAGTACTTC
TRBJ2-7	NA	TRBV6-1	NA	CASSEGVNNFYEQYF	TGTGCCAGCAGTGAAGGAGTCAATAACTTCTACGAGCAGTACTTC
TRBJ1-2	NA	TRBV7-9	NA	CASNFGTDLYGYTF	TGTGCCAGCAACTTTGGGACCGACCTCTATGGCTACACCTTC
TRBJ1-1	NA	TRBV5-5	once	CASSHQGDTEAFF	TGTGCCAGCAGCCATCAGGGTGACACTGAAGCTTTCTTT
TRBJ1-2	NA	TRBV7-9	once	CASSLGGTNYGYTF	TGTGCCAGCAGCTTGGGAGGCACCAACTATGGCTACACCTTC
TRBJ2-7	NA	TRBV27	NA	CASSFSAGEQYF	TGTGCCAGCAGTTTTTCAGCTGGCGAGCAGTACTTC
TRBJ1-2	TRBD1	TRBV9	NA	CASSGPDRGYGYTF	TGTGCCAGCAGTGGCCCCGACAGGGGCTATGGCTACACCTTC
TRBJ1-1	TRBD1	TRBV6-1	NA	CAILGQLNTEAFF	TGTGCCATACTGGGACAGTTAAACACTGAAGCTTTCTTT
TRBJ1-1	NA	TRBV14	NA	CASSLLAGYTEAFF	TGTGCCAGCAGCCTTCTGGCGGGGTACACTGAAGCTTTCTTT
TRBJ2-7	NA	TRBV28	few	CAGGNGEQYF	TGTGCTGGGGGTAACGGAGAGCAGTACTTC
TRBJ1-2	NA	TRBV28	NA	CASIPRGSIYGYTF	TGTGCCAGCATCCCTCGGGGGAGTATCTATGGCTACACCTTC
TRBJ2-5	TRBD2	TRBV27	once	CASSLGGLAGGLQYF	TGTGCCAGCAGTTTAGGGGGACTAGCGGGAGGTCTCCAGTACTTC
TRBJ1-2	NA	TRBV2	NA	CASSEGDGPNYGYTF	TGTGCCAGCAGTGAAGGGGACGGACCTAACTATGGCTACACCTTC
TRBJ1-2	NA	TRBV10-3	NA	CAISESIIGLGEGYTF	TGTGCCATCAGTGAGTCGATCATCGGCCTCGGCGAGGGCTACACCTTC